A single sample gave rise to the 2 T cell receptor beta chains below, sequenced in a study of T cell changes during pregnancy in multiple sclerosis. Clones were sequenced by immunoSEQ multiplex PCR, and TCRdb holds only the in-frame ones, with some missing. The table includes around 62,000 clones, about 89% detected once. This material consisted of CD4+ T cells from peripheral blood mononuclear cells, taken in the first trimester of pregnancy. These receptors all come from a female donor with multiple sclerosis, enrolled in a pregnancy study.

The chain has TRBV19 and TRBJ1-5; TRBD1 matches 11 bases. Germline assignment: CDR1 LNHDA and CDR2 SQIVND (reference sequence). This CDR3 region has 15 residues. With V trimmed by 9 bases and J by 1 base, 5 bases remained unmatched. The CDR3 DNA reads as TGTGCCAGCGGCCGGGACAGGGGGAGCAATCAGCCCCAGCATTTT. It translates to CASGRDRGSNQPQHF.

The V gene is TRBV4-3, the J gene TRBJ2-3; perhaps TRBD2 as D (5 bases). Germline CDR1 is LGHNA and CDR2 is YSLEER. The CDR3 contains 14 residues. Trimming pared 4 bases from V and 1 base from J, leaving 9 bases between. The CDR3 sequence is CASSPGYRTDTQYF. CDR3 nucleotides: TGCGCCAGCAGCCCGGGATATCGCACAGATACGCAGTATTTT.